This T cell receptor (beta chain) was captured by sequencing in a study of CD8 T cells in Susac syndrome. It was with random hexamers that roughly 0.45 to 1 ug RNA was reverse transcribed. The immunoSEQ assay covered 54 Vbeta and 13 Jbeta segments for CDR3. Each CDR3 protein gets one entry after TCRdb re-called the immunoSEQ multiplex PCR reads with MiXCR. Here the sample spans fewer than 200,000 distinct CDR3 sequences, around 95% being singletons. Sequencing of TCR beta was carried out in blood CD8+ and CD4+ T cells. In contrast to the negatively isolated CD8+ and CD4+ T cells, TEMRA cells were FACS-enriched. Only a few counts were recorded for this clonotype. The CDR3 is 13 residues long. V gave up 5 bases and J gave up 1 base, with 8 bases separating them. Germline loops: CDR1 MNHEY, CDR2 SMNVEV (reference sequence).

This clonotype was obtained from a human donor with multiple sclerosis. The chain is built from TRBV27 and TRBJ1-1, with D perhaps matching TRBD1 (5 bases). Sequenced material: CD8+ T cells from PBMCs. CDR3 nucleotides: TGTGCCAGCAGTCTTGGACAGAACACTGAAGCTTTCTTT. Protein: CASSLGQNTEAFF.